The rows below give T cell receptor beta chains drawn from one sample of a study of blood T cell repertoires in COVID-19. Sequencing was performed with immunoSEQ multiplex PCR; in TCRdb, only in-frame clones are kept and a portion is missing. The sample gives over 200,000 clones, 80% to 90% of which show up once; 3% to 4% is in the top ten. The sequenced sample was PBMCs or T cells enriched from blood (not recorded which). These receptors were taken from a woman between 25 and 40 years old who had been exposed to COVID-19. Both conserved end residues are part of each CDR3. Each record gives: J gene, D gene, V gene, clone size, CDR3 DNA, CDR3 protein. D genes are given only for firm matches. A clone size is listed for some rows: how often the clone was seen (once, few, many), or a class if it is expanded.

>TRBJ1-2|-|TRBV3-1/TRBV3-2|-
TGTGCCAGCAGCCAAGACAGGGGAAGAGCTGGCTACACCTTC
CASSQDRGRAGYTF
>TRBJ1-6|TRBD1|TRBV27|once
TGTGCCAGCACAAACCCCGGGACAGCCCACAATTCACCCCTCCACTTT
CASTNPGTAHNSPLHF
>TRBJ2-5|TRBD1|TRBV24-1|-
TGTGCCACCAGTGATTTACAGGGGGTGCGGGAGACCCAGTACTTC
CATSDLQGVRETQYF
>TRBJ1-4|-|TRBV6-5|-
TGTGCCAGCAGTTACTCCGTCTCCCCCCCCGCCGGAAAACTGTTTTTT
CASSYSVSPPAGKLFF
>TRBJ1-3|-|TRBV19|-
TGTGCCAGTAGTGTCGGGGGGGCAGATACTGGAAACACCATATATTTT
CASSVGGADTGNTIYF
>TRBJ2-7|-|TRBV14|-
TGTGCCAGCAGCCAAGAGCCAGCAGGGTCTTACGAGCAGTACTTC
CASSQEPAGSYEQYF
>TRBJ1-4|-|TRBV5-4|-
TGTGCCAGCAGCTTCTTTTCCTCAACTAATGAAAAACTGTTTTTT
CASSFFSSTNEKLFF
>TRBJ2-7|-|TRBV5-1|-
TGCGCCAGCAAGTCGACAGGAAGTCGCGAGCAGTACTTC
CASKSTGSREQYF
>TRBJ1-5|TRBD1|TRBV28|-
TGTGCCAGCAGTGAGGACAGGGGGCGCGGTCAGCCCCAGCATTTT
CASSEDRGRGQPQHF
>TRBJ1-6|TRBD1|TRBV9|few
TGTGCCAGCAGCGTAGGTGGGACAGGGAAACTAGCACCCCTCCACTTT
CASSVGGTGKLAPLHF
>TRBJ2-4|TRBD1|TRBV2|-
TGTGCCAGCAAACCGGGACAGCTTTTAGCCAAAAACATTCAGTACTTC
CASKPGQLLAKNIQYF
>TRBJ2-1|TRBD2|TRBV6-5|-
TGTGCCAGCAGTATGGGACTAGCGGGTTATAATGAGCAGTTCTTC
CASSMGLAGYNEQFF
>TRBJ1-1|TRBD1|TRBV11-2|-
TGTGCCAGCAGCCTCAACTACGGGACAGGAGAAGCTTTCTTT
CASSLNYGTGEAFF
>TRBJ1-6|TRBD1|TRBV2|-
TGTGCCAGCAGACCGGGACAGGTTATATCACCCCTCCACTTT
CASRPGQVISPLHF
>TRBJ2-7|-|TRBV3-1/TRBV3-2|medium-sized
TGTGCCAGCAGCCCCCGATGGGGACTGGGACTCTACGAGCAGTACTTC
CASSPRWGLGLYEQYF
>TRBJ2-1|TRBD2|TRBV11-3|-
TGTGCCAGCAGCTTCGGGACTAGCGGGAGTATTTACAATGAGCAGTTCTTC
CASSFGTSGSIYNEQFF
>TRBJ1-1|-|TRBV27|-
TGTGCCAGCAGTTTCTCGGCAGGTCCGTATGAAGCTTTCTTT
CASSFSAGPYEAFF
>TRBJ2-2|-|TRBV15|-
TGTGCCACCAGCCGCCCGGCGGAAACCGGGGAGCTGTTTTTT
CATSRPAETGELFF
>TRBJ2-4|-|TRBV2|-
TGTGCCAGCGAATCCGACAGATCCGCCAAAAACATTCAGTACTTC
CASESDRSAKNIQYF
>TRBJ1-1|-|TRBV11-2|-
TGTGCCAGCAGCTTCGACCCCAGGCCCACTGAAGCTTTCTTT
CASSFDPRPTEAFF
>TRBJ2-5|-|TRBV14|-
TGTGCCAGCAGCCAAGAACGCGGGTACCAAGAGACCCAGTACTTC
CASSQERGYQETQYF
>TRBJ1-2|-|TRBV15|-
TGTGCCACCAGCAAGAGGGATTACTATGGCTACACCTTC
CATSKRDYYGYTF
>TRBJ2-1|-|TRBV4-1|-
TGCGCCAGCCGCCGGGACACCCTAAGTGGAAATGAGCAGTTCTTC
CASRRDTLSGNEQFF
>TRBJ2-1|-|TRBV10-2|-
TGCGCCAGCAAAGCGGGCTACAATGAGCAGTTCTTC
CASKAGYNEQFF
>TRBJ2-5|-|TRBV5-4|-
TGTGCCAGCAGCTTGGATAGAGGGGAGACCCAGTACTTC
CASSLDRGETQYF
>TRBJ2-5|-|TRBV28|-
TGTGCCAGCACCCTTACTAGTCGGGGGGAGACCCAGTACTTC
CASTLTSRGETQYF
>TRBJ1-2|-|TRBV6-5|-
TGTGCCAGCAGCCCCGACGGAGCTAACTATGGCTACACCTTC
CASSPDGANYGYTF
>TRBJ2-2|-|TRBV12-3/TRBV12-4|-
TGTGCCAGCCTCAAGGCGAGGTTCGGGGAGCTGTTTTTT
CASLKARFGELFF
>TRBJ2-1|-|TRBV5-4|-
TGTGCCAGCAGCCCGGCCCGTGGAGCAGAGCAGTTCTTC
CASSPARGAEQFF
>TRBJ2-7|-|TRBV25-1|-
TGTGCCACGACCAGGGCCTACGAGCAGTACTTC
CATTRAYEQYF
>TRBJ1-5|-|TRBV2|-
TGTGCCAGCTTGTCAGGGCGCAATCAGCCCCAGCATTTT
CASLSGRNQPQHF
>TRBJ1-3|-|TRBV9|-
TGTGCCAGCAGCGTAGCAGTCTCTGGAAACACCATATATTTT
CASSVAVSGNTIYF
>TRBJ1-1|TRBD1|TRBV29-1|-
TGCAGCGTTGCGACAGGGGGCTTTGAAGCTTTCTTT
CSVATGGFEAFF
>TRBJ2-7|TRBD2|TRBV10-3|-
TGTGCCATCAAAGGGGGACTAGCGGAGTCTTACGAGCAGTACTTC
CAIKGGLAESYEQYF
>TRBJ2-2|TRBD2|TRBV10-3|once
TGTGCCATCAGTATAGCGGGGGTTTTCACCGGGGAGCTGTTTTTT
CAISIAGVFTGELFF
>TRBJ2-5|TRBD2|TRBV7-9|-
TGTGCCAGCAGCAAGACTAGCGGTTGGGAGACCCAGTACTTC
CASSKTSGWETQYF
>TRBJ1-1|-|TRBV5-1|-
TGCGCCAGCAGCTTGAACGGGAACCAAGCTTTCTTT
CASSLNGNQAFF
>TRBJ2-7|TRBD2|TRBV18|-
TGTGCCAGCTCACCCGGACTAGCGGGAGAGCGGTCCTACGAGCAGTACTTC
CASSPGLAGERSYEQYF
>TRBJ2-1|TRBD2|TRBV5-1|-
TGCGCCAGCAGCATGGGACTAGCGGGAGGACTCACATCCTACAATGAGCAGTTCTTC
CASSMGLAGGLTSYNEQFF
>TRBJ1-5|-|TRBV19|-
TGTGCCAGTAGTACCACATCCGCTTCCAATCAGCCCCAGCATTTT
CASSTTSASNQPQHF
>TRBJ1-1|-|TRBV12-3/TRBV12-4|few
TGTGCCAGCAGGGCTAGGACTGAAGCTTTCTTT
CASRARTEAFF
>TRBJ1-2|TRBD1|TRBV29-1|-
TGCAGCGTTGGGGTCCCAGGGGGGCTTCGGTATGGCTACACCTTC
CSVGVPGGLRYGYTF
>TRBJ1-1|TRBD1|TRBV2|-
TGTGCCAGCAGTGACCCTGGGACAGGGTCCCTGAACACTGAAGCTTTCTTT
CASSDPGTGSLNTEAFF
>TRBJ1-2|-|TRBV28|-
TGTGCCAGCAGCAAAACCCTCTCCCCCACGCGCTATGGCTACACCTTC
CASSKTLSPTRYGYTF
>TRBJ2-3|TRBD2|TRBV7-2|once
TGTGCCAGCAGCTTAGCTGAGGGACTAGCGGGAGATTTT
CASSLAEGLAGDF
>TRBJ1-2|TRBD1|TRBV9|-
TGTGCCAGCAGGGGACAGCACTATGGCTACACCTTC
CASRGQHYGYTF
>TRBJ2-7|-|TRBV28|-
TGTGCCAGCAGTTTCCCCGGGTCCGAGCAGTACTTC
CASSFPGSEQYF
>TRBJ2-4|TRBD2|TRBV7-9|-
TGTGCCAGCAGCTTAGCGGGAGGGCAGGGACGTAACATTCAGTACTTC
CASSLAGGQGRNIQYF
>TRBJ2-1|TRBD2|TRBV18|-
TGTGCCAGCTCACCAATCCTAGCGGAAAACAATGAGCAGTTCTTC
CASSPILAENNEQFF
>TRBJ1-1|-|TRBV5-1|-
TGCGCCAGCAGCTTGTGGCGGAACATGAACACTGAAGCTTTCTTT
CASSLWRNMNTEAFF
>TRBJ1-4|-|TRBV5-4|-
TGTGCCAGCAGCTATCGGGGGGCAACTAATGAAAAACTGTTTTTT
CASSYRGATNEKLFF
>TRBJ1-6|-|TRBV19|-
TGTGCCAGTAGTATGAACAGGGAGAATTCACCCCTCCACTTT
CASSMNRENSPLHF
>TRBJ2-7|TRBD1|TRBV4-1|-
TGCGCCAGCAGCCAAGATTGGAATTCGGGACAGCGCTACGAGCAGTACTTC
CASSQDWNSGQRYEQYF
>TRBJ2-7|-|TRBV5-1|once
TGCGCCAGCAGCTCATCAGGGCACTCCTACGAGCAGTACTTC
CASSSSGHSYEQYF
>TRBJ1-2|TRBD1|TRBV19|-
TGTGCCAGTAATCACAGGGGTGTAAGCTATGGCTACACCTTC
CASNHRGVSYGYTF
>TRBJ2-3|TRBD2|TRBV5-6|-
TGTGCCAGCACCCGGTTTAGCGGGGATACGCAGTATTTT
CASTRFSGDTQYF
>TRBJ2-1|TRBD2|TRBV5-1|-
TGCGCCAGCAGCTTTAGGGGGACTAGCGGCACCTACAATGAGCAGTTCTTC
CASSFRGTSGTYNEQFF